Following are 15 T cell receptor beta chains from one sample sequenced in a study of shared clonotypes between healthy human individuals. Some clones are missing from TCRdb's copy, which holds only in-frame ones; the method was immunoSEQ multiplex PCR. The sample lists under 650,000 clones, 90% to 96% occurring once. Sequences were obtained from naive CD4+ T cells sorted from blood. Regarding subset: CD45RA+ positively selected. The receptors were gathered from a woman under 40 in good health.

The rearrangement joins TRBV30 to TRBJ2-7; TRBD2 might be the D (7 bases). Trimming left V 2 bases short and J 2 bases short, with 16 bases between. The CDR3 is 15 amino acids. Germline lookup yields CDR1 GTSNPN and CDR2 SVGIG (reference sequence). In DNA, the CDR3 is TGTGCCTGGAGTAGGGGGGGCAGGGGCACCTACGAGCAGTACTTC. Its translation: CAWSRGGRGTYEQYF.

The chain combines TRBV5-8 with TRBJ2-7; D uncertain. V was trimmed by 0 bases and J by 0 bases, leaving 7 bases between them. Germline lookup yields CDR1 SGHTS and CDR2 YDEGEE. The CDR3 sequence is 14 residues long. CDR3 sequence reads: CASSLAATSYEQYF. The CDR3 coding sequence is TGTGCCAGCAGCTTGGCGGCGACCTCCTACGAGCAGTACTTC.

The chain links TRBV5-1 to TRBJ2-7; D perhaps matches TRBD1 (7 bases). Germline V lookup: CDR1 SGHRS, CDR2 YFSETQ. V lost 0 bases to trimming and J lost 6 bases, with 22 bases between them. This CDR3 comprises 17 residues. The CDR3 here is CASSLGTIARGRFEQYF. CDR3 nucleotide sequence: TGCGCCAGCAGCTTGGGAACCATTGCCAGGGGGAGGTTCGAGCAGTACTTC.

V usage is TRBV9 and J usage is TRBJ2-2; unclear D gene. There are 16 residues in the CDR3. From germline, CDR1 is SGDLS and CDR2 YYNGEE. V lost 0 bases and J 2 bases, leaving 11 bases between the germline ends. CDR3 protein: CASSVGPPRNTGELFF. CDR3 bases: TGTGCCAGCAGCGTAGGCCCCCCCAGAAACACCGGGGAGCTGTTTTTT. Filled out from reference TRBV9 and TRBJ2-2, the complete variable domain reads DSGVTQTPKHLITATGQRVTLRCSPRSGDLSVYWYQQSLDQGLQFLIQYYNGEERAKGNILERFSAQQFPDLHSELNLSSLELGDSALYFCASSVGPPRNTGELFFGEGSRLTVL.

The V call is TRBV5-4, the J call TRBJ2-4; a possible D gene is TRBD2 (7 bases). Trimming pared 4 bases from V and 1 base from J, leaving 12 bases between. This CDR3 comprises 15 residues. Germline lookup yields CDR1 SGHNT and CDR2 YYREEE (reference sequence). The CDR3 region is CASSPGGAAKNIQYF. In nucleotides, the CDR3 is TGTGCCAGCAGCCCTGGGGGGGCCGCCAAAAACATTCAGTACTTC.

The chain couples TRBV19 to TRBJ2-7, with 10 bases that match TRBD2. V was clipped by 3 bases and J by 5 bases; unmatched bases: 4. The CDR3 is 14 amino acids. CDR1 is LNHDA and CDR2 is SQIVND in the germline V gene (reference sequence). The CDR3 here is CASSISLAGDEQYF. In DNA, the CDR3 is TGTGCCAGTAGTATTTCTCTAGCGGGGGACGAGCAGTACTTC.

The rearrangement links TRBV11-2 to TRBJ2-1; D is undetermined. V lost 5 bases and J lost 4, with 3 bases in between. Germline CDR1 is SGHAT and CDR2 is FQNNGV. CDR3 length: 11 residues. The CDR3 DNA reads TGTGCCAGCAGCGAATACAATGAGCAGTTCTTC. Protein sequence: CASSEYNEQFF.

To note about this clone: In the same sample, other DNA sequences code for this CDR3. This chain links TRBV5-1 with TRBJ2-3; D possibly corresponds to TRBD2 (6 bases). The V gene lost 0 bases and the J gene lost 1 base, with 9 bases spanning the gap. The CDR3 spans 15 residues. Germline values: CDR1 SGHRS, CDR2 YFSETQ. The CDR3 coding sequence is TGCGCCAGCAGCTTGGTCGGGAGTGGCACAGATACGCAGTATTTT. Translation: CASSLVGSGTDTQYF.

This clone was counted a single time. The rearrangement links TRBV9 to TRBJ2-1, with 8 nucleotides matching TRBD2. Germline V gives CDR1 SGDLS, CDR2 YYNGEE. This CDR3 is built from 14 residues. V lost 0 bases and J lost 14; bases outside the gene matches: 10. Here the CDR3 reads CASSVESRAGVEFF. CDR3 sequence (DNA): TGTGCCAGCAGCGTAGAGAGTAGAGCGGGAGTGGAGTTCTTC. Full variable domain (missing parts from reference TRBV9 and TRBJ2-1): DSGVTQTPKHLITATGQRVTLRCSPRSGDLSVYWYQQSLDQGLQFLIQYYNGEERAKGNILERFSAQQFPDLHSELNLSSLELGDSALYFCASSVESRAGVEFFGPGTRLTVL.

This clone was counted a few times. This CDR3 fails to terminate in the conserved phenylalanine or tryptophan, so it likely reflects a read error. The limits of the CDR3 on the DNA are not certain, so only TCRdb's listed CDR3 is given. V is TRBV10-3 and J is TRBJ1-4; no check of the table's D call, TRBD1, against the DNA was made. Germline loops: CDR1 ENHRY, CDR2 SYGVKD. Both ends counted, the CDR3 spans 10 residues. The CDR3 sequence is CAITKQGVPS.

CDR3 nucleotide sequence: TGTGCCAGCAGCTGGGGACAGGGGGCGATCGGGGAGCTGTTTTTT. Translated: CASSWGQGAIGELFF. The J gene is TRBJ2-2, the V gene TRBV6-5, with 12 bases lining up with TRBD1. The germline V gene encodes CDR1 MNHEY and CDR2 SVGAGI. The CDR3 extends over 15 amino acids. Losses at the gene ends were 6 bases for V and 7 bases for J; bases not matched to a gene: 6.

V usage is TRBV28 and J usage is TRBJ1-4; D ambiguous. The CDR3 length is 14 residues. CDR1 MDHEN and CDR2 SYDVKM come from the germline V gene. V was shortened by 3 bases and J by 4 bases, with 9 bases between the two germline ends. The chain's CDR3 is CASSLRGFNEKLFF. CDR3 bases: TGTGCCAGCAGTTTGCGGGGTTTTAATGAAAAACTGTTTTTT.

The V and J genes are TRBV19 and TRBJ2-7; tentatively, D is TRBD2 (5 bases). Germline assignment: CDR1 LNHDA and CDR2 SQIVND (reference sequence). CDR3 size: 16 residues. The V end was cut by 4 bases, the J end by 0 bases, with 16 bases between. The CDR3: CASSTSWRPSSYEQYF. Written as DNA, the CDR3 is TGTGCCAGTAGTACGTCTTGGAGGCCTTCCTCCTACGAGCAGTACTTC.

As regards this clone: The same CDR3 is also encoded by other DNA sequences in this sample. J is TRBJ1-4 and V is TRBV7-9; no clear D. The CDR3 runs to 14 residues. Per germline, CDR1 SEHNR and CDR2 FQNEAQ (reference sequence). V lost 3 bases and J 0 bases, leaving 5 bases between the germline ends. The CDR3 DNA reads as TGTGCCAGCAGCTTTGCTGCAACTAATGAAAAACTGTTTTTT. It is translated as CASSFAATNEKLFF.

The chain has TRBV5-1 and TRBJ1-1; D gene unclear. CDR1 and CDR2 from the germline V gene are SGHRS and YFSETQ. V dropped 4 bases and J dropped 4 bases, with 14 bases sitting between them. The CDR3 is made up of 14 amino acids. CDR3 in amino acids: CASSLTEVSTEAFF. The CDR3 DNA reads TGCGCCAGCAGCCTAACAGAAGTTAGCACTGAAGCTTTCTTT.